This T cell receptor (beta chain) was sequenced for a study of T-cell reconstitution after alpha-beta-depleted transplantation in children. Unique molecular identifiers were used in preparing the TCRbeta library. TCRdb processed the PCR reads anew with MiXCR; each CDR3 protein has one entry. The table records 600,000 to 700,000 distinct CDR3 sequences, about 15% of them present only once. This CDR3 is 12 amino acids long. From germline, CDR1 is DFQATT and CDR2 SNEGSKA (reference sequence). This clonotype was recorded at least ten times. J is TRBJ2-3 and V is TRBV20-1; 12 nucleotides line up with TRBD2. The receptor's source is a human donor who donated a stem cell graft to a child with acute myeloid leukemia. Sequenced here: PBMCs from the stem cell graft donor, sampled from the stem cell graft. This CDR3 is CRGTSGTDTQYF. As DNA, the CDR3 is TGCAGAGGGACTAGCGGGACAGATACGCAGTATTTT.